A single sample is the source of the 5 T cell receptor beta chains below, sequenced in a study of T-cell memory formation after mild COVID-19. TCRdb independently ran MiXCR on the 5' RACE reads; one entry per CDR3 protein. The top ten clones hold roughly 20% of a sample with 250,000 to 300,000 distinct CDR3 sequences, 15% to 20% of them seen once. Material for sequencing was PBMCs or a T cell subset sorted from them (not recorded which). These receptors originate from a man between 18 and 35 years old who had mild COVID-19 (a few samples of this study predate the infection). Cell type and time point are not known.

The V and J genes are TRBV5-6 and TRBJ1-2; D remains ambiguous. The V gene lost 4 bases and the J gene lost 5 bases, with 18 bases spanning the gap. In germline, CDR1 is SGHDT, CDR2 YYEEEE. The CDR3 runs to 15 residues. This chain's CDR3 is CASSPSLGKEYGYTF. The CDR3 region has the DNA TGTGCCAGCAGCCCTAGTTTGGGTAAAGAATATGGCTACACCTTC.

The gene calls are TRBV7-9 and TRBJ1-1; weak D call: TRBD1 (5 bases). The CDR3 length is 14 residues. Germline V gene sequence: CDR1 SEHNR, CDR2 FQNEAQ (reference sequence). V shed 5 bases and J shed 2 bases, with 12 bases lying between them. As DNA, the CDR3 is TGTGCCAGCAGCAAATCCCGGGACAACACTGAAGCTTTCTTT. This codes for CASSKSRDNTEAFF.

As DNA, the CDR3 is TGTGCCAGCAGCTTGGACCCTAACAGGGGGCAGTATTTT. Its protein is CASSLDPNRGQYF. J is TRBJ2-3 and V is TRBV11-2; 7 bases line up with TRBD1. With 3 bases clipped from V and 11 bases from J, the junction kept 8 bases outside the gene matches. Germline values: CDR1 SGHAT, CDR2 FQNNGV. This CDR3 is built from 13 residues.

This clonotype was observed many times. V gene TRBV4-2 combines with J gene TRBJ1-1; D ambiguous. Germline loops: CDR1 LGHNA, CDR2 YNFKEQ. Trimming removed 3 bases at V and 1 base at J, with 15 bases between. This CDR3 has 16 amino acids. The CDR3 DNA sequence: TGTGCCAGCAGCCAGGAGGCGTATTTTAAGAACACTGAAGCTTTCTTT. The encoded protein is CASSQEAYFKNTEAFF.

Only a few counts were recorded for this clonotype. The chain carries TRBV14 and TRBJ2-2; 8 bases agree with TRBD1. Losses at the gene ends were 0 bases for V and 5 bases for J; bases not matched to a gene: 8. This CDR3 has 17 residues. Germline V gene data show CDR1 as SGHDN and CDR2 as FVKESK. Here the CDR3 DNA reads TGTGCCAGCAGCCAAGAACCGGCCAGGGGGCGGACCGGGGAGCTGTTTTTT. Translating gives CASSQEPARGRTGELFF.